These 5 T cell receptor beta chains share one sample of origin, sequenced in a study of cytomegalovirus exposure and HLA in healthy donors. The PCR used 60 Vbeta and 13 Jbeta primers. This table comes from immunoSEQ multiplex PCR, and its TCRdb copy is limited to in-frame clones, with some not included. The sample includes about 65,000 clones. The sample consisted of PBMCs. These receptors came from a boy aged 5-17 years in good health and CMV-seronegative.

The genes are TRBV5-1 and TRBJ2-7; possibly TRBD1 for D (6 bases). CDR1 SGHRS and CDR2 YFSETQ come from the germline V gene. The CDR3 runs to 15 residues. V gave up 0 bases and J gave up 6 bases, with 16 bases separating them. The CDR3 region is CASSLVGGRNAEQYF. The CDR3 DNA reads as TGCGCCAGCAGCTTGGTAGGGGGACGGAACGCCGAGCAGTACTTC.

V usage is TRBV19 and J usage is TRBJ2-5, with TRBD1 matching 8 bases. The V gene's germline CDR1 is LNHDA and CDR2 SQIVND (reference sequence). J lost 1 base, V lost 6 bases, and 7 bases had no gene match. The CDR3 loop spans 15 amino acids. Here the CDR3 DNA reads TGTGCCAGTAGCTTTGACAGGGGCCTCCAAGAGACCCAGTACTTC. Amino acid sequence: CASSFDRGLQETQYF.

The chain uses TRBV4-2 and TRBJ2-1; TRBD2 agrees at 7 bases. With 3 bases clipped from V and 0 bases from J, the junction kept 14 bases outside the gene matches. This CDR3 contains 19 residues. The germline V gene encodes CDR1 LGHNA and CDR2 YNFKEQ. CDR3 loop: CASSQGLLNLGGSYNEQFF. The CDR3 nucleotides read TGTGCCAGCAGCCAGGGACTATTAAACCTGGGCGGCTCCTACAATGAGCAGTTCTTC.

This rearrangement joins TRBV5-1 to TRBJ2-2; 10 bases are a match to TRBD2. Germline V gives CDR1 SGHRS, CDR2 YFSETQ. J gave up 7 bases and V 5 bases, and 8 bases lay outside the gene matches. There are 15 residues in the CDR3. This CDR3 is CASRDGLAGDGELFF. The CDR3 coding sequence is TGCGCCAGCAGGGACGGGCTAGCGGGAGACGGGGAGCTGTTTTTT.

Notes on this clone: Mismatch with germline at one junction end may stem from a read error. The V and J genes are TRBV5-1 and TRBJ2-1; 7 bases line up with TRBD2. The CDR3 consists of 16 residues. Germline assignment: CDR1 SGHRS and CDR2 YFSETQ. In DNA, the CDR3 is TGCGCCAGCAGCTTGGCCACGGGAGGCTCCCACAATGAGCAGTTCTTC. Translation: CASSLATGGSHNEQFF.